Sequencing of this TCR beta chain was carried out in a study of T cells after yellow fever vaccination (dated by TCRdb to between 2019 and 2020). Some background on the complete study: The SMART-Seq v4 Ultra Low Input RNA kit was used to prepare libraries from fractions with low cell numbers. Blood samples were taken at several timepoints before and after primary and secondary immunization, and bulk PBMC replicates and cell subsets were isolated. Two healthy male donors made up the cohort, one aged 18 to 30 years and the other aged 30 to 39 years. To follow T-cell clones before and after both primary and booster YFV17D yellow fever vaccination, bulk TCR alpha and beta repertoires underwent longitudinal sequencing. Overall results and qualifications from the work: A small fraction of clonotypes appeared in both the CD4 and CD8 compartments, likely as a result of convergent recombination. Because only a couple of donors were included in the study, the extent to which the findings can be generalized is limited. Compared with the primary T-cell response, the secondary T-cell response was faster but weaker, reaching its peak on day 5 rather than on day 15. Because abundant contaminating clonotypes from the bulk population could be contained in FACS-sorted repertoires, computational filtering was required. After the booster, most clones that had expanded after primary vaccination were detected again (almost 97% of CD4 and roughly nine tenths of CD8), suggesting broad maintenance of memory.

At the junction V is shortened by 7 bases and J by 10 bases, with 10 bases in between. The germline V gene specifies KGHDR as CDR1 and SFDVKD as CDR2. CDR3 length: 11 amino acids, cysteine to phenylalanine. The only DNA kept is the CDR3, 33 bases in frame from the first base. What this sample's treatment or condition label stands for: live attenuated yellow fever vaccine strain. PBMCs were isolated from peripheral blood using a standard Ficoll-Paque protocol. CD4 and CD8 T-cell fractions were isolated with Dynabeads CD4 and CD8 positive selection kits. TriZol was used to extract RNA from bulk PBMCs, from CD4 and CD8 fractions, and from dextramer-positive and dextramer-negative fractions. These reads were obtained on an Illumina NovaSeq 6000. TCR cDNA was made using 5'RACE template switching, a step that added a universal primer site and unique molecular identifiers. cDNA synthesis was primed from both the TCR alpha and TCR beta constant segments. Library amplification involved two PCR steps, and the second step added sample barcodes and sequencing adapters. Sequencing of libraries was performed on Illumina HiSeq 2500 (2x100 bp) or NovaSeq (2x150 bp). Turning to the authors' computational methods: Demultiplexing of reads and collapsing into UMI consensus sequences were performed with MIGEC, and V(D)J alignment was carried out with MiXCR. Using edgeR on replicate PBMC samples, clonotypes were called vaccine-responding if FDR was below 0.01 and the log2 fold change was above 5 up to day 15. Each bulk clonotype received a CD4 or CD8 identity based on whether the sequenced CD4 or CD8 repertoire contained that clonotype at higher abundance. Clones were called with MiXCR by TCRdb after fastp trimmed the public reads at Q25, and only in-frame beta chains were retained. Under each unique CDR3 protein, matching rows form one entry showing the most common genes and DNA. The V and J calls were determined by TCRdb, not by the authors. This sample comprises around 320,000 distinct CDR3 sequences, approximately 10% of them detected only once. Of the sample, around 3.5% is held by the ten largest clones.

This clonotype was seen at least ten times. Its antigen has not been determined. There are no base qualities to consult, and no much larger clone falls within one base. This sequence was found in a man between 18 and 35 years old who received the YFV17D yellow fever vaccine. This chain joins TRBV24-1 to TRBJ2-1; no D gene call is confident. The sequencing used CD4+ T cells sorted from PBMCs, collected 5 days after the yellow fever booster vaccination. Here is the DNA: TGTGCCACCAGCCTCTATGGAGAGCAGTTCTTC. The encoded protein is CATSLYGEQFF.